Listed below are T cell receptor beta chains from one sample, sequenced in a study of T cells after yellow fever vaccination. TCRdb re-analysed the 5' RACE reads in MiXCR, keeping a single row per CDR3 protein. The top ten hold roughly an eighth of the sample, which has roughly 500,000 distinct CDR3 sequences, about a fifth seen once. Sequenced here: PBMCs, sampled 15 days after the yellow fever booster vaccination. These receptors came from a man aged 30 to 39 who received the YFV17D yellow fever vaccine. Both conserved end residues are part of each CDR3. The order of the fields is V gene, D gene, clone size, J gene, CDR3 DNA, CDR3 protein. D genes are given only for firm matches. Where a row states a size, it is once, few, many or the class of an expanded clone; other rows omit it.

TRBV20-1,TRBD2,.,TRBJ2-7,TGCAGTGCTAGAGATCGGTCGGGAGGTGGGATATACGAGCAGTACTTC,CSARDRSGGGIYEQYF
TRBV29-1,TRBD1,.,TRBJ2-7,TGCAGCGTGTCCGGGACAGGGGTCTACGAGCAGTACTTC,CSVSGTGVYEQYF
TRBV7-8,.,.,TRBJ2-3,TGTGCCAGCAGACCCACCTCAAGCGATAGCACAGATACGCAGTATTTT,CASRPTSSDSTDTQYF
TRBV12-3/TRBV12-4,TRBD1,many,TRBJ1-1,TGTGCCAGCAGGCTACTCGACAGGGACACTGAAGCTTTCTTT,CASRLLDRDTEAFF
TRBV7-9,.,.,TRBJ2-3,TGTGCCAGCAGCTTTCGAATGGGCGAAAGCACAGATACGCAGTATTTT,CASSFRMGESTDTQYF
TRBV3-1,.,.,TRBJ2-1,TGTGCCAGCAGCCAAGTAAGTTCATACAATGAGCAGTTCTTC,CASSQVSSYNEQFF
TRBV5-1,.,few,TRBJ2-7,TGCGCCAGCAGCTTGTTGGGCGCGGACGAGCAGTACTTC,CASSLLGADEQYF
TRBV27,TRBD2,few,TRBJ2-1,TGTGCCAGCAGTTTAGGGACTAGCGGCCTCAATGAGCAGTTCTTC,CASSLGTSGLNEQFF
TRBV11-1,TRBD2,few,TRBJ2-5,TGTGCCAGCAACCCTAGCGGGAGGGTAGGGGAGACCCAGTACTTC,CASNPSGRVGETQYF
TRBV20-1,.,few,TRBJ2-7,TGCAGTGCTAGGGGAGCGAACTCGCGCGAGCAGTACTTC,CSARGANSREQYF
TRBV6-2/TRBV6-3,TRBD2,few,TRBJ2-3,TGTGCCAGCAGTTACGCCGCTAGCGGGAGTAAGGTGCAGTATTTT,CASSYAASGSKVQYF
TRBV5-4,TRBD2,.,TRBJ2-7,TGTGCCAGCAGCTTGAGGCCGGGACTAACCTTCTACGAGCAGTACTTC,CASSLRPGLTFYEQYF
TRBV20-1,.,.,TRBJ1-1,TGCAGTGCTAGACTCGGGGTGGGGACTGAAGCTTTCTTT,CSARLGVGTEAFF
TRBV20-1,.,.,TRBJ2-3,TGCAGTGCTAGAACGAGACGAGGAGCTCTAACGGGAGATACGCAGTATTTT,CSARTRRGALTGDTQYF
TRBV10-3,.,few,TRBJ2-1,TGTGCCATCAGTGCTCAAACCGGGAATAACAATGAGCAGTTCTTC,CAISAQTGNNNEQFF
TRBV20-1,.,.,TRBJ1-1,TGCAGTGCTAGAGATTGGGGGGAAGGCACTGAAGCTTTCTTT,CSARDWGEGTEAFF
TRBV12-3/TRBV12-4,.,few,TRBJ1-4,TGTGCCAGCCGTGCGTCAGAGGGATTGACTAATGAAAAACTGTTTTTT,CASRASEGLTNEKLFF
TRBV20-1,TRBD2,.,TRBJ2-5,TGCAGTGCCGTAAGTCGACTAGCGGGAGTTGAGACCCAGTACTTC,CSAVSRLAGVETQYF
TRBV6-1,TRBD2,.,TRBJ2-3,TGTGCCAGCATAGGGACTAGCGCGGCAGATACGCAGTATTTT,CASIGTSAADTQYF
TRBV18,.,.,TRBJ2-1,TGTGCCAGCTCACCACGGAGCGAGTCCTCCTACAATGAGCAGTTCTTC,CASSPRSESSYNEQFF
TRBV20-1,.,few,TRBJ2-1,TGCAGTGCTAGGGTCGGGACACGGACGTACAATGAGCAGTTCTTC,CSARVGTRTYNEQFF
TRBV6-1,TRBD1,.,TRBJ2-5,TGTGCCAGCCGCTGGGACAGGGGAGAGACCCAGTACTTC,CASRWDRGETQYF
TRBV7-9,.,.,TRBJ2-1,TGTGCCAGCAGCTTATTCCTAGCGTTTGAGCAGTTCTTC,CASSLFLAFEQFF
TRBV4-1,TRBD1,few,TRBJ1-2,TGCGCCAGCAGCCAAGCAGGGGGTGCCTACACCTTC,CASSQAGGAYTF
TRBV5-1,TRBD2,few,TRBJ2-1,TGCGCCAGCAGCTTCGGCGGGAGTGGTAATGAGCAGTTCTTC,CASSFGGSGNEQFF
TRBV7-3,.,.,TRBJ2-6,TGTGTCAGCAGCGAGGGGGACTTCCGAAACCCAGCTGGGGCCAACGTCCTGACTTTC,CVSSEGDFRNPAGANVLTF
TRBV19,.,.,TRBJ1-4,TGTGCCAGTGGGGATGGGCGAAGCTCGTTTTTT,CASGDGRSSFF
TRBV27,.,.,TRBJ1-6,TGTGCCAGCGGGTCTGGAGGGACTAATTCACCCCTCCACTTT,CASGSGGTNSPLHF
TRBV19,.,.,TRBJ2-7,TGTACCAGTAGTATAGACCCGGGACTCCCCTACGAGCAGTACTTC,CTSSIDPGLPYEQYF
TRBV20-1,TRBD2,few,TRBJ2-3,TGCAGTGCTAAAGCGGGGGGGGCAACAGATACGCAGTATTTT,CSAKAGGATDTQYF
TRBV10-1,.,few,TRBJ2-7,TGCGCCAGCAGTGAGTACCGTCTCGTGGGGGAGCAGTACTTC,CASSEYRLVGEQYF
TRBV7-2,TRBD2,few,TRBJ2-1,TGTGCCAGCAGCTTAGGTAGCGGGCTTGGCAATGAGCAGTTCTTC,CASSLGSGLGNEQFF
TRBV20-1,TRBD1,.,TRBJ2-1,TGCAGTGCTAGAGTGGGGACAGGGGACTCCTACAATGAGCAGTTCTTC,CSARVGTGDSYNEQFF
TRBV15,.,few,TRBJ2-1,TGTGCCACCAGCAACGTTCCCGCTCAGGGGCAGTTCTTC,CATSNVPAQGQFF
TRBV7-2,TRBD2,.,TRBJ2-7,TGTGCCAGCAGCTTAGGTAGCGGGAGGTCCCACGAGCAGTACTTC,CASSLGSGRSHEQYF
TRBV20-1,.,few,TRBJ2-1,TGCAGTGCTAGCCCGGACGTGAGAAATGAGCAGTTCTTC,CSASPDVRNEQFF
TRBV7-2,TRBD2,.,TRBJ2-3,TGTGCCAGCAGCTTTCCGACTAGCGGGAGTACAACAGATACGCAGTATTTT,CASSFPTSGSTTDTQYF
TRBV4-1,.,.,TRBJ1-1,TGCGCCAGCAGCCGGGGAGGGAAGAGGAACACTGAAGCTTTCTTT,CASSRGGKRNTEAFF
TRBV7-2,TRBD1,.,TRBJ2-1,TGTGCCAGCAGCTACCGGGACAGAAGTTTCAATGAGCAGTTCTTC,CASSYRDRSFNEQFF
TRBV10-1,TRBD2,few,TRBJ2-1,TGCGCCAGCAGTGGGACTAGCGGATTCTTCGCGGATGAGCAGTTCTTC,CASSGTSGFFADEQFF
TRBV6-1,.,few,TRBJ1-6,TGTGCCAGCAGGATTGGATCCGTTGATTCACCCCTCCACTTT,CASRIGSVDSPLHF
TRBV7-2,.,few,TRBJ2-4,TGTGCCAGCAGCTTTTTCCCGACAGACAAAAACATTCAGTACTTC,CASSFFPTDKNIQYF
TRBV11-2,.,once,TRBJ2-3,TGTGCCAGCAGCCGTAGGGGAAGGAGTATGTCGATAACAGATACGCAGTATTTT,CASSRRGRSMSITDTQYF